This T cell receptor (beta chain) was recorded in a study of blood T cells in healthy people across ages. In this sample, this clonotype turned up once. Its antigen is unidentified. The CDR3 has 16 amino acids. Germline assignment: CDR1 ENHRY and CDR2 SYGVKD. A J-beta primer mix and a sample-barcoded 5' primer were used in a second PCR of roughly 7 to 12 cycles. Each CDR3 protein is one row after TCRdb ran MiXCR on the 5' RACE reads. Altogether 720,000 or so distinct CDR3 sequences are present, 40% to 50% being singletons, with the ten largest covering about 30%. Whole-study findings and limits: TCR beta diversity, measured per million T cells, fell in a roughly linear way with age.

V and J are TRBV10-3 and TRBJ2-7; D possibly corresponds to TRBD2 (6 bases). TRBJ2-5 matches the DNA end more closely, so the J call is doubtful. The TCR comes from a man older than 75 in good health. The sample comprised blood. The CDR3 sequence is CAISEPGISGHGTQYF. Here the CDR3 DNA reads TGTGCCATCAGTGAGCCGGGGATTAGCGGTCATGGGACCCAGTACTTC.